One sample yielded the 15 T cell receptor beta chains listed below, sequenced in a study of shared clonotypes between healthy human individuals. The protocol was immunoSEQ multiplex PCR, while the TCRdb copy is restricted to in-frame clones and leaves out a portion. The table has roughly 550,000 clones, nearly 97% seen once. Only CD45RO-negative cells positively selected for CCR7 counted as naive CD8 cells, so terminally differentiated effector memory CD45RA+ cells were excluded. The sequenced sample consisted of naive CD8+ T cells sorted from blood. The origin of the receptors is a young woman in good health.

The V gene is TRBV27, the J gene TRBJ2-3, with 8 bases matching TRBD2. V was clipped by 2 bases and J by 4 bases; unmatched bases: 8. Germline loops: CDR1 MNHEY, CDR2 SMNVEV (reference sequence). The CDR3 covers 16 residues. CDR3 region: CASSLEVAGPPDTQYF. DNA of the CDR3: TGTGCCAGCAGTTTAGAGGTAGCGGGACCCCCAGATACGCAGTATTTT.

Turning to this clone: A much larger clone lies one base from this, so it may be a read error. Within the sample, other DNA sequences also encode this same CDR3. The rearrangement uses TRBV9 and TRBJ1-1; possible D gene TRBD1, 6 bases. The CDR3 runs to 13 residues. The germline CDR1 and CDR2 sequences are SGDLS and YYNGEE. The V and J ends lost 4 bases and 4 bases respectively, with 11 bases between them. In DNA form, the CDR3 reads TGTGCCAGCAGCCTAGGGGGGGGCACTGAAGCTTTCTTT. It translates to CASSLGGGTEAFF.

The rearrangement links TRBV7-9 to TRBJ2-2, with D possibly matching TRBD1 (6 bases). The CDR3 has 12 residues. Between the trimmed V and J ends, which lost 2 bases and 9 bases, there was a span of 7 bases. Looked up from germline, CDR1 is SEHNR and CDR2 is FQNEAQ (reference sequence). CDR3 sequence (DNA): TGTGCCAGCAGCTTAACAGGGTGGGAGCTGTTTTTT. Residues: CASSLTGWELFF.

The rearrangement links TRBV5-6 to TRBJ2-7; D remains unclear. CDR1 is SGHDT and CDR2 is YYEEEE in the germline V gene. V was clipped by 1 base and J by 1 base, with 15 bases between them. The CDR3 totals 16 residues. The CDR3 region has the DNA TGTGCCAGCAGCTTGTTTATGGAAACACAATCCTACGAGCAGTACTTC. Amino acids: CASSLFMETQSYEQYF.

The chain's CDR3 is CASSTGLGRQETQYF. The CDR3 DNA follows: TGCGCCAGCTCCACGGGACTAGGTCGGCAAGAGACCCAGTACTTC. The chain uses TRBV10-1 and TRBJ2-5; TRBD2 matches 8 bases. This CDR3 is 15 amino acids long. The germline gives CDR1 WNHNN, CDR2 SYGVQD (reference sequence). V was clipped by 8 bases and J by 2 bases; unmatched bases: 10.

V is TRBV5-1 and J is TRBJ1-1; 7 bases are a match to TRBD1. Germline lookup yields CDR1 SGHRS and CDR2 YFSETQ. There are 16 residues in the CDR3. Trimming at V came to 4 bases and at J to 6 bases, leaving 15 bases not matched to a gene. CDR3 residues: CASSRDSPPVDAEAFF. The CDR3 coding sequence is TGCGCCAGCAGCCGGGACAGCCCTCCCGTCGACGCTGAAGCTTTCTTT.

The chain has TRBV28 and TRBJ2-1, with TRBD2 matching 8 bases. CDR3 length: 16 residues. With 5 bases clipped from V and 4 bases from J, the junction kept 10 bases outside the gene matches. CDR1 and CDR2 (germline): MDHEN, SYDVKM. The CDR3 sequence is CASSNHVPSGYNEQFF. The DNA of the CDR3 is TGTGCCAGCAGTAACCACGTTCCTAGCGGGTACAATGAGCAGTTCTTC.

The genes are TRBV13 and TRBJ2-3, with a tentative D call TRBD2 (5 bases). Germline V gene sequence: CDR1 PRHDT, CDR2 FYEKMQ (reference sequence). There are 15 residues in the CDR3. Trimming removed 1 base at V and 3 bases at J, with 11 bases between. The CDR3 region is CASSLVSGITDTQYF. CDR3 nucleotide sequence: TGTGCCAGCAGCTTAGTTTCGGGGATAACAGATACGCAGTATTTT. The full variable domain, its missing parts supplied by reference TRBV13 and TRBJ2-3, is AAGVIQSPRHLIKEKRETATLKCYPIPRHDTVYWYQQGPGQDPQFLISFYEKMQSDKGSIPDRFSAQQFSDYHSELNMSSLELGDSALYFCASSLVSGITDTQYFGPGTRLTVL.

The rearrangement uses TRBV7-6 and TRBJ2-5; D is ambiguous. With 0 bases removed from V and 4 bases from J, the gap between germline ends came to 6 bases. This CDR3 spans 13 amino acids. The germline CDR1 and CDR2 sequences are SGHVS and FNYEAQ. The CDR3 coding sequence is TGTGCCAGCAGCTTAGCCCCGGGAGAGACCCAGTACTTC. It translates to CASSLAPGETQYF.

The rearrangement links TRBV10-3 to TRBJ2-3; D is possibly TRBD1 (6 bases). The V end was cut by 9 bases, the J end by 5 bases, with 18 bases between. Per germline, CDR1 ENHRY and CDR2 SYGVKD. The CDR3 contains 14 residues. The chain's CDR3 is CAIHRVRVQDTQYF. Written as DNA, the CDR3 is TGTGCCATTCACAGGGTCAGGGTCCAAGATACGCAGTATTTT.

The chain recombines TRBV7-6 with TRBJ2-1, with TRBD2 matching over 14 bases. V lost 3 bases, J lost 3 bases, and 7 bases stayed unmatched. This CDR3 contains 18 residues. Germline loops: CDR1 SGHVS, CDR2 FNYEAQ. This chain's CDR3 is CASSFSGTSGSDYNEQFF. The CDR3 nucleotides are TGTGCCAGCAGCTTCTCCGGGACTAGCGGGAGTGACTACAATGAGCAGTTCTTC.

This clone appeared a few times. The V and J genes are TRBV19 and TRBJ1-2; no clear D. Looked up from germline, CDR1 is LNHDA and CDR2 is SQIVND (reference sequence). The V gene lost 1 base and the J gene lost 8 bases, with 17 bases spanning the gap. The CDR3 spans 15 residues. The CDR3 coding sequence is TGTGCCAGTAGTATAGCTACCATCGACTGGCACGGCTACACCTTC. Translated: CASSIATIDWHGYTF.

The chain carries TRBV5-1 and TRBJ2-7, with 8 bases lining up with TRBD2. The length of the CDR3 is 16 residues. Per germline, CDR1 SGHRS and CDR2 YFSETQ. Trimming removed 3 bases from V and 2 bases from J; junction bases left unmatched: 10. The CDR3: CASSSRSAGVPYEQYF. The DNA of the CDR3 is TGCGCCAGCAGCTCACGCTCAGCGGGAGTCCCCTACGAGCAGTACTTC.

The V and J genes are TRBV6-5 and TRBJ2-7; the D gene is possibly TRBD1 (5 bases). Germline V gene lookup returns CDR1 MNHEY and CDR2 SVGAGI. This CDR3 comprises 15 residues. V dropped 0 bases and J dropped 2 bases, with 11 bases sitting between them. The chain's CDR3 is CASSYSQGTTYEQYF. In nucleotides, the CDR3 is TGTGCCAGCAGTTACTCGCAGGGAACTACCTACGAGCAGTACTTC.

This chain connects TRBV10-3 to TRBJ2-5; 7 nucleotides line up with TRBD1. The DNA end is a closer match to TRBJ2-7, so the J assignment may be wrong. The CDR3 consists of 12 residues. CDR1 and CDR2 (germline): ENHRY, SYGVKD. The chain's CDR3 is CAIRQGPDEQYF. CDR3 bases: TGTGCCATACGACAGGGACCGGACGAGCAGTACTTC.